The clone carrying this T cell receptor (beta chain) has more than one count but fewer than ten. Antigen: not known. This may be a read error, as it is one base from a much larger clone. This CDR3 is also generated by other DNA sequences in the sample. The sample is drawn from a study of metastatic and nonmetastatic thyroid tumors. The study's findings and limits: Reported TCR beta diversity, measured in blood and tumor, was significantly higher for malignant thyroid tumors than for benign nodules.

Germline trimming cut 3 bases from V and 11 bases from J; bases unmatched to any gene: 8. The CDR3 has 13 amino acids. CDR1 is DFQATT and CDR2 is SNEGSKA in the germline V gene (reference sequence). Through MiXCR, TCRdb re-clonotyped the PCR reads. Among 100,000 or so clones, about 15% were seen once, and the ten largest hold 3% to 4.5%. Patients had received no treatment of any kind before thyroid surgery. V is TRBV20-1 and J is TRBJ2-2; 8 bases fit TRBD2. Sample: blood. The source of this sequence is a female donor with papillary thyroid cancer or a benign thyroid nodule (not recorded which). Some clones in this sample may be carry-over from other donors' samples. The CDR3 reads CSARGLVVGELFF. The CDR3 coding sequence is TGCAGTGCTAGGGGACTAGTGGTCGGTGAGCTGTTTTTT.